Listed below are T cell receptor beta chains from one sample, sequenced in a study of T cell responses to AZD1222 COVID-19 vaccine. The assay was immunoSEQ multiplex PCR, and TCRdb's table has in-frame clones only and misses some. The sample shows roughly 150,000 clones, about 92% of them seen only once. Material: peripheral blood, obtained 28 days after the second AZD1222 dose. These receptors originate from an adult who received the AZD1222 COVID-19 vaccine. Each CDR3 is given with its conserved first and last residue. A D gene is named only where the DNA matches it firmly.

TRBJ2-3	TRBV7-3	.	CASSLEPRGTDTQYF
TRBJ2-7	TRBV19	.	CATNRGGSSYEQYF
TRBJ2-1	TRBV6-5	TRBD1	CASSYSGDRGNEQFF
TRBJ2-3	TRBV18	TRBD1	CASSPEDWTGRMADTQYF
TRBJ1-5	TRBV6-2/TRBV6-3	.	CASSRGGNQPQHF
TRBJ2-7	TRBV5-1	TRBD2	CASSWGLAGGPSYEQYF
TRBJ1-3	TRBV28	.	CASSLTGDSGNTIYF
TRBJ2-3	TRBV5-1	.	CASSLAANTDTQYF
TRBJ2-1	TRBV9	.	CASSVGQGQGEQFF
TRBJ2-7	TRBV27	TRBD1	CASSSRQGGEQYF
TRBJ1-6	TRBV5-1	TRBD1	CASKGQLNSPLHF
TRBJ2-7	TRBV28	TRBD1	CASSLGQGAYEQYF
TRBJ2-3	TRBV15	.	CATSLEQGRQYF
TRBJ2-1	TRBV15	TRBD2	CATSRDREAGSVNEQFF
TRBJ2-3	TRBV5-4	TRBD2	CAAGLAGGSTQYF
TRBJ2-1	TRBV6-1	.	CASSEALAALFDEQFF
TRBJ1-5	TRBV28	.	CASSLPGGYNQPQHF
TRBJ1-2	TRBV15	.	CATSRGRANYGYTF
TRBJ2-5	TRBV29-1	.	CSAATGMGETQYF
TRBJ2-2	TRBV7-9	.	CASSLMRLGELFF
TRBJ2-3	TRBV6-2/TRBV6-3	TRBD2	CASSYATSGRAGGTDTQYF
TRBJ1-1	TRBV12-3/TRBV12-4	TRBD1	CASSSKTGPSYF
TRBJ1-2	TRBV10-1	.	CASSIQPDYGYTF
TRBJ1-4	TRBV11-2	.	CASSSYSEKLFF